This T cell receptor beta chain comes out of a study of cytomegalovirus exposure and HLA in healthy donors. Study details: Clustering assigned 81% of the approximately 400 genotyped donors to the Caucasian-associated ancestry cluster.

The study's findings and limits: What a later analysis showed was that several of the most significant clusters appeared linked to common viral pathogens. TCR beta V- and J-gene trimming was later associated with a missense DCLRE1C variant.

PCR primers comprised 60 Vbeta and 13 Jbeta primers. Profiling relied on immunoSEQ multiplex PCR, and the TCRdb table lists in-frame clones only, not all of them. Among 150,000 to 200,000 clones, approximately 85% were seen once, and the ten largest hold roughly 9.3%. V lost 4 bases to trimming and J lost 7 bases; unmatched junction nucleotides: 7. This CDR3 spans 13 amino acids. The germline V gene has CDR1 SGHNT and CDR2 YYREEE (reference sequence). Healthy bone marrow donors made up the donor group. In regard to this clone: Its target is unknown.

The TCR comes from a young man in good health and CMV-seropositive. The sequencing sample was made of PBMCs. This rearrangement joins TRBV5-4 to TRBJ1-1; 7 positions agree with TRBD1. For the CDR3, the DNA is TGTGCCAGCAGCCCGGCGGGACAGCGTGAAGCTTTCTTT. Its translation is CASSPAGQREAFF.